Following are 28 T cell receptor beta chains from one sample sequenced in a study of blood T cell repertoires in COVID-19. TCRdb keeps only in-frame clones here, not all; method: immunoSEQ multiplex PCR. The sample records approximately 270,000 clones, 70% to 90% being singletons. The specimen sequenced was PBMCs or T cells enriched from blood (not recorded which). These receptors all stem from a woman aged 45-65 years who had recovered from COVID-19.

The chain carries TRBV6-1 and TRBJ1-2, with 7 bases that match TRBD1. CDR3 length equals 15 residues. CDR1 is MNHNS, CDR2 SASEGT, per germline. The V and J ends lost 3 bases and 3 bases, in that order; junction bases with no gene match: 7. The CDR3 nucleotides are TGTGCCAGCAGTGACGGACAGGCCCAATACTATGGCTACACCTTC. Its translation is CASSDGQAQYYGYTF.

The chain recombines TRBV6-4 with TRBJ2-1; 7 nucleotides line up with TRBD2. Germline V gene data show CDR1 as MRHNA and CDR2 as SNTAGT. After removal of 4 bases from V and 6 bases from J, the junction contained 6 bases not matched to a gene. This CDR3 has 14 amino acids. CDR3: CASSVGEGPNEQFF. The CDR3 nucleotides are TGTGCCAGCAGTGTGGGGGAGGGCCCCAATGAGCAGTTCTTC.

The rearrangement links TRBV14 to TRBJ2-1; TRBD2 agrees at 12 bases. Germline V gene data show CDR1 as SGHDN and CDR2 as FVKESK. The CDR3 is made up of 18 amino acids. Trimming cost V 0 bases and J 7 bases; bases outside gene matches: 10. CDR3 DNA: TGTGCCAGCAGCCAAGATCAAGGCCTAGCGGGAGGGCGAAATGAGCAGTTCTTC. Encoded protein: CASSQDQGLAGGRNEQFF.

This rearrangement joins TRBV4-1 to TRBJ2-1; the D gene is possibly TRBD2 (5 bases). The ends were cut back, 2 bases at V and 5 bases at J, with 13 bases in the middle. This CDR3 spans 15 amino acids. The germline CDR1 and CDR2 sequences are MGHRA and YSYEKL. The DNA of the CDR3 is TGCGCCAGCAGCCAATTACTAGGGCCAGACAATGAGCAGTTCTTC. Protein product: CASSQLLGPDNEQFF.

The chain combines TRBV7-2 with TRBJ2-5; TRBD2 matches at 7 bases. The CDR3 has 15 amino acids. Germline CDR1 is SGHTA and CDR2 is FQGNSA. The V gene end was trimmed by 1 base and the J gene end by 0 bases; junction bases not matched to a gene: 2. CDR3 in DNA: TGTGCCAGCAGCTTAGGGGGAGGGTACCAAGAGACCCAGTACTTC. Its protein is CASSLGGGYQETQYF. Supplemented by reference TRBV7-2 and TRBJ2-5, the full variable domain reads GAGVSQSPSNKVTEKGKDVELRCDPISGHTALYWYRQSLGQGLEFLIYFQGNSAPDKSGLPSDRFSAERTGGSVSTLTIQRTQQEDSAVYLCASSLGGGYQETQYFGPGTRLLVL.

The V gene is TRBV3-1 (or the pseudogene TRBV3-2), the J gene TRBJ2-5; the D is unclear. Trimming cost V 1 base and J 0 bases, with 12 bases left between them. The germline CDR1 and CDR2 sequences are LGHDT and YNNKEL (reference sequence). The CDR3 consists of 16 residues. CDR3 coding DNA: TGTGCCAGCAGCCAAGGGGCGCGCCCATACCAAGAGACCCAGTACTTC. It yields the protein CASSQGARPYQETQYF.

This chain links TRBV4-1 with TRBJ1-1; perhaps TRBD1 as D (5 bases). V lost 2 bases to trimming and J lost 0 bases, with 19 bases between them. This CDR3 has 18 amino acids. CDR1 MGHRA and CDR2 YSYEKL come from the germline V gene. The CDR3 DNA is TGCGCCAGCAGCCAATTCCCGACAGTTGCGGAAGTGAACACTGAAGCTTTCTTT. Translated, it gives CASSQFPTVAEVNTEAFF.

This chain uses TRBV5-1 with TRBJ2-3; D is unclear. CDR1 and CDR2 from the germline V gene are SGHRS and YFSETQ. Trimming removed 4 bases from V and 0 bases from J, with 6 bases in between. CDR3 size: 13 residues. CDR3 bases: TGCGCCAGCAGCGCCTATAGCACAGATACGCAGTATTTT. Translated: CASSAYSTDTQYF.

The chain recombines TRBV29-1 with TRBJ2-7; possibly TRBD1 for D (6 bases). The CDR3 spans 13 residues. V lost 4 bases and J 6 bases, leaving 16 bases between the germline ends. Germline CDR1 SQVTM, CDR2 ANQGSEA. As DNA, the CDR3 is TGCAGCGTTGGCTCAGGGGAAGGTGGCGAGCAGTACTTC. Its protein product is CSVGSGEGGEQYF.

As concerns this clone: Other nucleotide sequences in the sample specify the same CDR3. The chain employs TRBV7-9 and TRBJ1-6; D is perhaps TRBD1 (6 bases). CDR3 size: 15 residues. Trimming took 1 base from V and 7 from J, leaving 11 bases between them. CDR1 and CDR2 from the germline V gene are SEHNR and FQNEAQ (reference sequence). This chain's CDR3 is CASSLGGQPNSPLHF. CDR3 bases: TGTGCCAGCAGCTTAGGGGGACAACCGAATTCACCCCTCCACTTT.

The chain uses TRBV15 and TRBJ2-1, with TRBD1 as a possible D gene (5 bases). CDR1 and CDR2 from the germline V gene are LNHNV and YYDKDF (reference sequence). This CDR3 is 13 amino acids long. V lost 4 bases and J lost 6, with 10 bases in between. CDR3 coding DNA: TGTGCCACCAGCATGGAAGGGGTCAATGAGCAGTTCTTC. Amino acid sequence: CATSMEGVNEQFF.

V usage is TRBV19 and J usage is TRBJ2-1, with D perhaps TRBD1 (5 bases). This CDR3 comprises 12 residues. Germline V CDR1 and CDR2: LNHDA, SQIVND (reference sequence). Trimming removed 5 bases from V and 15 bases from J, with 17 bases in between. The CDR3 DNA reads TGTGCCAGTAGTCCCAGGGCCACCTTGCGGTTCTTC. Protein: CASSPRATLRFF.

As to this clone: At the DNA level, this CDR3 is encoded by other sequences in the same sample as well. V gene TRBV5-1 combines with J gene TRBJ1-3; D is undetermined. The V gene's germline CDR1 is SGHRS and CDR2 YFSETQ. Trimming cost V 0 bases and J 0 bases, with 7 bases left between them. The CDR3 contains 15 residues. As DNA, the CDR3 is TGCGCCAGCAGCTTGGAAGGCGGCTCTGGAAACACCATATATTTT. As protein: CASSLEGGSGNTIYF.

This clone was detected once. The chain recombines TRBV4-2 with TRBJ2-7, with 8 nucleotides matching TRBD1. The CDR3 sequence is 14 residues long. With V trimmed by 0 bases and J by 5 bases, 3 bases remained unmatched. Germline V gene data show CDR1 as LGHNA and CDR2 as YNFKEQ. CDR3 protein: CASSQDRGRDEQYF. As DNA, the CDR3 is TGTGCCAGCAGCCAAGACAGGGGGCGAGACGAGCAGTACTTC.

A single count supports this clone. The chain joins TRBV28 to TRBJ2-4; 10 positions match TRBD2. The germline gives CDR1 MDHEN, CDR2 SYDVKM. The CDR3 sequence is 16 residues long. The J segment lost 8 bases and the V segment lost 4 bases, leaving 11 bases of the junction unmatched. CDR3: CASSYYQREGRHIQYF. CDR3 nucleotides: TGTGCCAGCAGTTATTATCAGCGGGAGGGCCGACACATTCAGTACTTC. Based on the CDR3 plus reference TRBV28 and TRBJ2-4, the full variable domain is DVKVTQSSRYLVKRTGEKVFLECVQDMDHENMFWYRQDPGLGLRLIYFSYDVKMKEKGDIPEGYSVSREKKERFSLILESASTNQTSMYLCASSYYQREGRHIQYFGAGTRLSVL.

This rearrangement joins TRBV28 to TRBJ1-1; D is undetermined. CDR1 is MDHEN and CDR2 is SYDVKM in the germline V gene. This CDR3 region has 13 residues. V shed 6 bases and J shed 0 bases, with 8 bases lying between them. The CDR3 bases are TGTGCCAGCAGACTGAGGCTGAACACTGAAGCTTTCTTT. It codes for CASRLRLNTEAFF. The whole variable domain, remainder taken from reference TRBV28 and TRBJ1-1, is DVKVTQSSRYLVKRTGEKVFLECVQDMDHENMFWYRQDPGLGLRLIYFSYDVKMKEKGDIPEGYSVSREKKERFSLILESASTNQTSMYLCASRLRLNTEAFFGQGTRLTVV.

V gene TRBV2 combines with J gene TRBJ2-7; D is perhaps TRBD1 (5 bases). Germline V lookup: CDR1 SNHLY, CDR2 FYNNEI. This CDR3 contains 13 residues. V was clipped by 3 bases and J by 9 bases, with 15 bases between them. DNA for the CDR3: TGTGCCAGCAGTGAGACAGAGTCTACGGTGCAGTACTTC. Translating gives CASSETESTVQYF.

The genes are TRBV11-2 and TRBJ2-4; no reliable D call. There are 14 residues in the CDR3. Trimming removed 1 base at V and 5 bases at J, with 9 bases between. Germline V gene data show CDR1 as SGHAT and CDR2 as FQNNGV. The CDR3: CASSLASSENIQYF. DNA of the CDR3: TGTGCCAGCAGCTTAGCTTCGTCAGAAAACATTCAGTACTTC. Full variable domain (missing parts from reference TRBV11-2 and TRBJ2-4): EAGVAQSPRYKIIEKRQSVAFWCNPISGHATLYWYQQILGQGPKLLIQFQNNGVVDDSQLPKDRFSAERLKGVDSTLKIQPAKLEDSAVYLCASSLASSENIQYFGAGTRLSVL.

This clone was seen only once. V is TRBV27 and J is TRBJ1-2; D unclear. Trimming removed 0 bases from V and 3 bases from J, with 17 bases in between. Germline loops: CDR1 MNHEY, CDR2 SMNVEV (reference sequence). The CDR3 loop spans 17 amino acids. The CDR3 here is CASSLSIVEEGYYGYTF. The CDR3 nucleotides read TGTGCCAGCAGTTTATCGATCGTCGAAGAGGGATACTATGGCTACACCTTC.

V usage is TRBV3-1 (or the pseudogene TRBV3-2) and J usage is TRBJ1-2; 8 bases are shared with TRBD1. Germline CDR1 reads LGHDT; CDR2 reads YNNKEL (reference sequence). This CDR3 is 13 amino acids long. V was pared by 3 bases and J by 8 bases, with 5 bases of the junction left unmatched. CDR3 amino acids: CASSHQGASGYTF. The CDR3, as DNA: TGTGCCAGCAGCCATCAGGGGGCGAGCGGCTACACCTTC.

This sequence joins TRBV6-5 and TRBJ1-1; D is undetermined. V was shortened by 0 bases and J by 3 bases, with 14 bases between the two germline ends. CDR3 length: 16 amino acids. CDR1 is MNHEY, CDR2 SVGAGI, per germline. Here the CDR3 DNA reads TGTGCCAGCAGTTACTCGAATGGGTGGAGGGACACTGAAGCTTTCTTT. Protein product: CASSYSNGWRDTEAFF.

J is TRBJ1-5 and V is TRBV21-1; TRBD1, the table's D call, was not compared with the DNA. TRBV21-1 is a documented pseudogene. There are 15 residues in the CDR3. The CDR3 sequence: CASSKGTGFGQPQHF. CDR3 coding DNA: TGTGCCAGCAGCAAAGGGACAGGGTTTGGTCAGCCCCAGCATTTT.

The rearrangement joins TRBV27 to TRBJ2-7; D remains unclear. V lost 3 bases to trimming and J lost 0 bases, with 6 bases between them. The CDR3 spans 13 residues. Germline CDR1 reads MNHEY; CDR2 reads SMNVEV (reference sequence). This chain's CDR3 is CASSFRSSYEQYF. In DNA form, the CDR3 reads TGTGCCAGCAGTTTCCGGAGCTCCTACGAGCAGTACTTC.

The chain employs TRBV23-1 and TRBJ1-2; weak D call: TRBD1 (5 bases). TRBV23-1 is flagged as an ORF with uncertain function. The CDR3 runs to 15 residues. Deletions cut 8 bases from V and 3 bases from J, with 19 bases between. The DNA of the CDR3 is TGCGCCAGCTACAGGCTTAGTCGGGGGGACTATGGCTACACCTTC. Amino acids: CASYRLSRGDYGYTF.

The J gene is TRBJ2-2, the V gene TRBV10-3, with 7 bases identical to TRBD1. CDR3 length: 15 amino acids. With V trimmed by 2 bases and J by 6 bases, 6 bases remained unmatched. Per germline, CDR1 ENHRY and CDR2 SYGVKD. The CDR3 region is CAISEQPGGAGELFF. DNA for the CDR3: TGTGCCATCAGTGAGCAGCCAGGGGGTGCCGGGGAGCTGTTTTTT.

Only one count was recorded for this clone. The chain is built from TRBV28 and TRBJ2-7; TRBD2 agrees at 11 bases. Germline V gene data show CDR1 as MDHEN and CDR2 as SYDVKM. V dropped 7 bases and J dropped 2; count of bases not matched to a gene: 4. This CDR3 is 14 amino acids long. DNA for the CDR3: TGTGCCAGCACAATTAGCGGGAGGGCCTACGAGCAGTACTTC. It codes for CASTISGRAYEQYF.

The chain employs TRBV9 and TRBJ1-1, with TRBD1 matching 7 bases. The CDR3 spans 14 residues. Germline V gene sequence: CDR1 SGDLS, CDR2 YYNGEE. Trimming cost V 0 bases and J 4 bases; bases outside gene matches: 3. For the CDR3, the DNA is TGTGCCAGCAGCGTAGCACAGGGGCGCACTGAAGCTTTCTTT. Its translation: CASSVAQGRTEAFF.

The chain couples TRBV5-1 to TRBJ2-5; D may be TRBD2 (6 bases). The V and J ends lost 0 bases and 4 bases respectively, with 19 bases between them. The CDR3 covers 17 residues. Germline V gives CDR1 SGHRS, CDR2 YFSETQ. CDR3 bases: TGCGCCAGCAGCTTGGTGGAGGGGATCATGGTTGGAGAGACCCAGTACTTC. Its protein product is CASSLVEGIMVGETQYF.